Listed below are T cell receptor beta chains from one sample, sequenced in a study of blood T cell repertoires in COVID-19. Repertoires were generated with immunoSEQ multiplex PCR, while TCRdb's copy carries only in-frame clones and drops some. The sample yields 350,000 or so clones, about 86% seen once. The sample was peripheral blood. The receptors here all came from a man under 40 with active or convalescent COVID-19. CDR3s include the opening cysteine and the closing phenylalanine or tryptophan. The D gene is left open where the match is weak. Not every row has a clone size; where given, it reads once, few, many or a size class.

cdr3_aa	cdr3_nt	v_call	d_call	j_call	clone_size
CATEIGLAGVTDTQYF	TGTGCCACCGAGATTGGACTAGCGGGTGTCACAGATACGCAGTATTTT	TRBV28	TRBD2	TRBJ2-3	NA
CASSAGQGPLDTEAFF	TGTGCCAGCAGCGCGGGACAGGGGCCGCTGGACACTGAAGCTTTCTTT	TRBV5-8	TRBD1	TRBJ1-1	NA
CASSQADSAFRGYTF	TGCGCCAGCAGCCAAGCAGACTCTGCTTTTAGGGGCTACACCTTC	TRBV4-1	NA	TRBJ1-2	few
CASSLLNYGYTF	TGTGCCAGCAGCTTACTAAACTATGGCTACACCTTC	TRBV5-8	NA	TRBJ1-2	NA
CASSVGTSGAPDTQYF	TGTGCCAGCAGCGTGGGGACTAGCGGGGCTCCAGATACGCAGTATTTT	TRBV9	TRBD2	TRBJ2-3	NA
CAIRTGGDTDTQYF	TGTGCCATCAGGACAGGGGGGGACACAGATACGCAGTATTTT	TRBV10-3	TRBD1	TRBJ2-3	NA
CASRQTQGRGTGELFF	TGTGCCAGCAGGCAGACACAGGGGAGAGGCACCGGGGAGCTGTTTTTT	TRBV3-1/TRBV3-2	TRBD1	TRBJ2-2	NA
CASSLGLAGTYEQYF	TGTGCCAGCAGCTTAGGACTAGCGGGAACTTACGAGCAGTACTTC	TRBV5-4	TRBD2	TRBJ2-7	NA
CASSYSADSGNTIYF	TGTGCCAGCAGTTACTCGGCGGACTCTGGAAACACCATATATTTT	TRBV6-5	NA	TRBJ1-3	NA
CASSKTGGPNTGELFF	TGTGCCAGCAGTAAGACAGGGGGCCCGAACACCGGGGAGCTGTTTTTT	TRBV7-7	TRBD1	TRBJ2-2	few
CASTPTGGGYTEAFF	TGTGCCAGCACCCCAACCGGGGGTGGGTACACTGAAGCTTTCTTT	TRBV27	NA	TRBJ1-1	NA
CASSLVPGGLGTYNEQFF	TGTGCCAGCAGCTTAGTTCCCGGCGGGCTTGGGACCTACAATGAGCAGTTCTTC	TRBV7-8	NA	TRBJ2-1	NA
CASSSPRQGGPSYEQYF	TGTGCCAGCAGTTCCCCCCGGCAGGGAGGGCCCTCCTACGAGCAGTACTTC	TRBV28	TRBD2	TRBJ2-7	NA
CASSLLPREFDYEQYF	TGTGCCAGCAGCCTACTGCCGAGGGAGTTCGACTACGAGCAGTACTTC	TRBV13	NA	TRBJ2-7	NA
CASREDRSLTYEQYF	TGTGCCAGCAGGGAGGACAGGAGCCTTACCTACGAGCAGTACTTC	TRBV6-5	TRBD1	TRBJ2-7	NA
CASTTTGGLTDTQYF	TGTGCCAGCACCACGACAGGGGGCCTGACAGATACGCAGTATTTT	TRBV28	TRBD1	TRBJ2-3	NA
CASSPLNTGELFF	TGTGCCAGCAGTCCACTGAACACCGGGGAGCTGTTTTTT	TRBV6-2/TRBV6-3	NA	TRBJ2-2	NA
CASRTPTSGSYEQYF	TGTGCCAGCAGGACCCCTACTAGCGGGTCCTACGAGCAGTACTTC	TRBV6-6	TRBD2	TRBJ2-7	NA
CSAEQGVEQFF	TGCAGTGCCGAACAGGGGGTTGAGCAGTTCTTC	TRBV20-1	TRBD1	TRBJ2-1	NA
CASSLVLTSGTHRDNEQFF	TGCGCCAGCAGCTTGGTTTTGACTAGCGGGACCCACCGGGACAATGAGCAGTTCTTC	TRBV5-1	TRBD2	TRBJ2-1	NA
CASSWLAYEQYF	TGTGCCAGCAGCTGGCTGGCCTACGAGCAGTACTTC	TRBV28	NA	TRBJ2-7	NA
CASSPRSAGNNYGYTF	TGTGCCAGCTCACCACGGTCGGCAGGGAATAACTATGGCTACACCTTC	TRBV18	NA	TRBJ1-2	NA
CASCRQGGIRTGNTIYF	TGTGCCAGCTGCCGACAGGGAGGTATCCGTACTGGAAACACCATATATTTT	TRBV5-5	TRBD1	TRBJ1-3	NA
CASSRSTSMNIQYF	TGTGCCAGCAGCCGTTCGACTAGTATGAACATTCAGTACTTC	TRBV7-2	NA	TRBJ2-4	NA